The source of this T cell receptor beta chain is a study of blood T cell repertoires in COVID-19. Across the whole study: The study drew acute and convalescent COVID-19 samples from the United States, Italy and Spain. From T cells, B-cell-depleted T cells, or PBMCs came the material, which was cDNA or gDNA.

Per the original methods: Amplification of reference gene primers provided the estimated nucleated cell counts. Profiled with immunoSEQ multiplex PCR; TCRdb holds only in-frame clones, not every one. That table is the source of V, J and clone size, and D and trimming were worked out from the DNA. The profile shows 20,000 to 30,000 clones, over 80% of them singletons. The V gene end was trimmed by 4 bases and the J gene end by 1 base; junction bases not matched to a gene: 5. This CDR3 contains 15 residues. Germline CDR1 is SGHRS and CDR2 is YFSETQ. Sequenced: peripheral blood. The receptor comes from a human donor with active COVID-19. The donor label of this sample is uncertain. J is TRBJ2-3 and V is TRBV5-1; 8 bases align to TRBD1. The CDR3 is CASSEGQEGTDTQYF. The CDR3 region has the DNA TGCGCCAGCAGCGAGGGACAGGAGGGCACAGATACGCAGTATTTT.